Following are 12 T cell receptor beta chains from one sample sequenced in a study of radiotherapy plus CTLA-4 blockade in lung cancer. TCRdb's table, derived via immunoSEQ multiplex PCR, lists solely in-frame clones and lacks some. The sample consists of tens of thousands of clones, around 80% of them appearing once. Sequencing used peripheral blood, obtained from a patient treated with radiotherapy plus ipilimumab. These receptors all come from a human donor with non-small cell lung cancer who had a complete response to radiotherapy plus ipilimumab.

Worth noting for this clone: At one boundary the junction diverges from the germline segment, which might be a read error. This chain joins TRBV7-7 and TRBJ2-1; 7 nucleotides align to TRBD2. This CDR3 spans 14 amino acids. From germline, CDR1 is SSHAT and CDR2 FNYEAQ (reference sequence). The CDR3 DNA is TGTGCTAGCAGCTTAGGGTCGGGAGGCAATGAGCAGTTCTTC. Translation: CASSLGSGGNEQFF.

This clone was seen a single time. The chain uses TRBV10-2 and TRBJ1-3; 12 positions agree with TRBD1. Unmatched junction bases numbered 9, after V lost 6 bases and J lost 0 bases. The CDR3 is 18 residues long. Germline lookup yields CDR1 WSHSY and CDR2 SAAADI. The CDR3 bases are TGCGCCAGCAGCGGGGGACAGGGGGCGAGGAGCTCTGGAAACACCATATATTTT. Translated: CASSGGQGARSSGNTIYF.

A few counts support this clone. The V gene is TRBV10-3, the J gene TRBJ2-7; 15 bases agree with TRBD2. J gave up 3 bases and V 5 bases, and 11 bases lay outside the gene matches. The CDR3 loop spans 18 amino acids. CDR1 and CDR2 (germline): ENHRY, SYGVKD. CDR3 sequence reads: CAISKGLAGGGENYEQYV. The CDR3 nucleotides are TGTGCCATCAGTAAGGGACTAGCGGGAGGCGGGGAGAACTACGAGCAGTACGTC.

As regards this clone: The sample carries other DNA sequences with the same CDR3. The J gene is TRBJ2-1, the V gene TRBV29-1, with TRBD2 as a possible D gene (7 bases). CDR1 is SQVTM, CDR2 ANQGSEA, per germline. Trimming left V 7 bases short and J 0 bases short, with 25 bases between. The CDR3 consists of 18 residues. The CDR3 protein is CSATRGVGGPSSYNEQFF. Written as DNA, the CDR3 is TGCAGCGCCACCCGGGGGGTCGGGGGGCCAAGCTCCTACAATGAGCAGTTCTTC.

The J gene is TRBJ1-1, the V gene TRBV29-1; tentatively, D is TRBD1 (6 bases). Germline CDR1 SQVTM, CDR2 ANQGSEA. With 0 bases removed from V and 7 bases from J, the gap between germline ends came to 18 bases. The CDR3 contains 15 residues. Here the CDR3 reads CSVEDPGGQEVEAFF. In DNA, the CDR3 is TGCAGCGTTGAAGATCCTGGGGGGCAGGAGGTTGAAGCTTTCTTT.

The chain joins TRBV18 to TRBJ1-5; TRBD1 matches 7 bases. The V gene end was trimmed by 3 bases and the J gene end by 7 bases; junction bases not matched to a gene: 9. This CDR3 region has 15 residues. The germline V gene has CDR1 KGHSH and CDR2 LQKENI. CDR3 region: CASSPSAQGEQPQHF. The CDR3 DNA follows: TGTGCCAGCTCACCGTCGGCGCAGGGGGAACAGCCCCAGCATTTT.

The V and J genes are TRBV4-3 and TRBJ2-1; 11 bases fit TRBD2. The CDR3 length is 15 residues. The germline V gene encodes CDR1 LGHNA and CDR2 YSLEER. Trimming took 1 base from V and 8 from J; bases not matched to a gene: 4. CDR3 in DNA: TGCGCCAGCAGCCAAGCTACTAGCGGGAGCTATGAGCAGTTCTTC. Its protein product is CASSQATSGSYEQFF.

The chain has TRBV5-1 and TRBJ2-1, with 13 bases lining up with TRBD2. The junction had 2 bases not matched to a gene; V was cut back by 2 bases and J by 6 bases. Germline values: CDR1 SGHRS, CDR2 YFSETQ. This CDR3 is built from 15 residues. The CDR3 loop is CASSFTSGRANEQFF. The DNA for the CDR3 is TGCGCCAGCAGCTTCACTAGCGGGAGGGCCAATGAGCAGTTCTTC.

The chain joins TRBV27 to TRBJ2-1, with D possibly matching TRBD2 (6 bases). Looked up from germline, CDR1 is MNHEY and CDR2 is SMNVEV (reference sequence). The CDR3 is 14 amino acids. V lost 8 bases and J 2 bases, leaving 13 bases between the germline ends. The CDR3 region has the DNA TGTGCCAGCGGGGGAATAGCGGCCTACAATGAGCAGTTCTTC. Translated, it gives CASGGIAAYNEQFF.

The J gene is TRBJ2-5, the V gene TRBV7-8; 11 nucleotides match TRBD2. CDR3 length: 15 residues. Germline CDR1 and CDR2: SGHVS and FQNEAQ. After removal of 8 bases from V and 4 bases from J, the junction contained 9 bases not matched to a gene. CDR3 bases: TGTGCCAGCCGGCTGGTAGCGGGAGGGCGAGAGACCCAGTACTTC. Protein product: CASRLVAGGRETQYF.

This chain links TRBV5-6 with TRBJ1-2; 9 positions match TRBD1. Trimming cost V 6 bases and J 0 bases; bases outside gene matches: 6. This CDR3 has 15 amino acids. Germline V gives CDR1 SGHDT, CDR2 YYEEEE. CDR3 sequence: CASIRDRAANYGYTF. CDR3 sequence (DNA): TGTGCCAGCATCCGGGACAGGGCGGCTAACTATGGCTACACCTTC. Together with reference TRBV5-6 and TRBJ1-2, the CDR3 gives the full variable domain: DAGVTQSPTHLIKTRGQQVTLRCSPKSGHDTVSWYQQALGQGPQFIFQYYEEEERQRGNFPDRFSGHQFPNYSSELNVNALLLGDSALYLCASIRDRAANYGYTFGSGTRLTVV.

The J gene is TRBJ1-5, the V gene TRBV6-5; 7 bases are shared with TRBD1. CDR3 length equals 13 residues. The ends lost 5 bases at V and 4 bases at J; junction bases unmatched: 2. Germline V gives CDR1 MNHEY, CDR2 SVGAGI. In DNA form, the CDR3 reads TGTGCCAGCAGTACACAGGGGAATCAGCCCCAGCATTTT. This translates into CASSTQGNQPQHF.